This T cell receptor (beta chain) was recovered during a study of blood T cell repertoires in COVID-19. About the research overall: From the United States, Italy and Spain came samples of acute and convalescent COVID-19. Sample material is recorded as cDNA or gDNA derived from T cells, B-cell-depleted T cells, or PBMCs.

In the source study's methods: Counts of nucleated cells, estimated from reference gene primer amplification, were obtained. The protocol was immunoSEQ multiplex PCR, while the TCRdb copy is restricted to in-frame clones and leaves out a portion. That table gives V, J and clone size, and the DNA gave D and trimming. The sample shows some 110,000 clones, about three quarters of them seen only once. The receptor comes from a man in his 70s with acute or convalescent COVID-19. The specimen sequenced was peripheral blood.

The CDR3 DNA reads as TGTGCCACCAGTGATCTCCCAAGGGGTGGCGCGAACACCGGGGAGCTGTTTTTT. It specifies CATSDLPRGGANTGELFF. The chain combines TRBV24-1 with TRBJ2-2, with a possible D match to TRBD1 (5 bases). Germline V CDR1 and CDR2: KGHDR, SFDVKD. The CDR3 covers 18 residues. V lost 3 bases and J lost 0, with 16 bases in between.